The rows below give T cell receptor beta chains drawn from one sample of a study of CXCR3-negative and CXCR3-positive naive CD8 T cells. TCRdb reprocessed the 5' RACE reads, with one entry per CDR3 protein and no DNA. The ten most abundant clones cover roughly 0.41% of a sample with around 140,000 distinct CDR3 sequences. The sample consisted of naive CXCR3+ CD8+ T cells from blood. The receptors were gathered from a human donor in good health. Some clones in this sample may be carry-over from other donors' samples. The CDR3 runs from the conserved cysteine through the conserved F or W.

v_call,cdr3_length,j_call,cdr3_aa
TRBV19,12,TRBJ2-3,CASSMGGDTQYF
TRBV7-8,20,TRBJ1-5,CASSLDKLYQGPEDNQPQHF
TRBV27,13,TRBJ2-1,CASSDRLVREQFF
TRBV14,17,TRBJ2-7,CASSQEFGTQGAWEQYF
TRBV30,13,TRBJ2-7,CAWTGRASYEQYF
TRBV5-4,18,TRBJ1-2,CASSNLPGQLSANYGYTF
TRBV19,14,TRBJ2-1,CASVPGAPYNEQFF
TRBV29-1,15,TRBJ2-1,CSVEEDAGGPYEQFF
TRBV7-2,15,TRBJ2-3,CASSSLAGAADTQYF
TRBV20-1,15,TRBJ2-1,CSAPDPDRAGNEQFF
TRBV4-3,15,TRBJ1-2,CASSQGGGAAYGYTF
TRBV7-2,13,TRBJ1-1,CASSTDRGGEAFF
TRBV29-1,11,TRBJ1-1,CSVVTNTEAFF
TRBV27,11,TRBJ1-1,CASSLGDEAFF
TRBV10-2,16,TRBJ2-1,CASSVGLAGAPGEQFF
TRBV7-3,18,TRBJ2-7,CASSLTPLAGQATYEQYF
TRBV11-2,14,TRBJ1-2,CASSRSGWNYGYTF
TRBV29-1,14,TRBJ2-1,CSVYHAGSYNEQFF
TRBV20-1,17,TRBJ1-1,CSARGIGESLMNTEAFF